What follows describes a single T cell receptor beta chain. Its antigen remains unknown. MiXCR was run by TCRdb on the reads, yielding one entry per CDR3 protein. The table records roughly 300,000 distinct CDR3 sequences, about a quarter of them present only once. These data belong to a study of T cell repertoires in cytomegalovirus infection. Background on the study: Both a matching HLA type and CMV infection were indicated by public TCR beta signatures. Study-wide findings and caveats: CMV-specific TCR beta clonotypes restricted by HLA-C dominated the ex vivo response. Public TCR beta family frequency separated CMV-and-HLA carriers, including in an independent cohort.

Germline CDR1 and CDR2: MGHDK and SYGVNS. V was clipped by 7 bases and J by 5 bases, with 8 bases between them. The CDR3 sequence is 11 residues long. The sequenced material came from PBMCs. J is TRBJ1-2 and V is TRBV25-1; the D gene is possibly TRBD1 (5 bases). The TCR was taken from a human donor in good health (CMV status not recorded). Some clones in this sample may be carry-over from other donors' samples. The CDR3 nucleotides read TGTGCCAGCACTCGGGGGTATGGCTACACCTTC. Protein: CASTRGYGYTF.